The sequence of this T cell receptor beta chain was determined in a study of blood T cell repertoires in COVID-19. Profiled with immunoSEQ multiplex PCR; TCRdb holds only in-frame clones, not every one. The sample contains 250,000 to 300,000 clones, about 89% of which appear only once. With 5 bases removed from V and 2 bases from J, the gap between germline ends came to 12 bases. Germline V gives CDR1 KGHDR, CDR2 SFDVKD. The CDR3 runs 14 residues. This sequence originates from a human donor in a cohort exposed to, infected with or recovered from COVID-19 (not recorded which). The donor label of this sample is uncertain. The specimen was PBMCs or T cells enriched from blood (not recorded which). The chain is built from TRBV24-1 and TRBJ2-7; maybe TRBD1 (5 bases). Here the CDR3 reads CATSVAGPPYEQYF. As DNA, the CDR3 is TGTGCCACCAGTGTCGCAGGGCCCCCCTACGAGCAGTACTTC.